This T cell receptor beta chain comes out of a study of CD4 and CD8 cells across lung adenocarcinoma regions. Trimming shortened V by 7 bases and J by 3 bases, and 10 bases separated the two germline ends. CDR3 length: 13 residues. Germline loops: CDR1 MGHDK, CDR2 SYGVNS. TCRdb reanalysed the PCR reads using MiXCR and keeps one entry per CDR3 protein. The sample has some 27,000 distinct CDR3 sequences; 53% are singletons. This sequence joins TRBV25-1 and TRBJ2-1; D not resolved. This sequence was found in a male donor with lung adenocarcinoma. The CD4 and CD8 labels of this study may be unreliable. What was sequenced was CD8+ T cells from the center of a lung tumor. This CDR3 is CASMAPSYNEQFF. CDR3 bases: TGTGCCAGCATGGCGCCTAGCTACAATGAGCAGTTCTTC.